This T cell receptor beta chain derives from a study of cytomegalovirus exposure and HLA in healthy donors listed by TCRdb under 2017. Study-level background: An earlier analysis of some 600 of the donors reported about 260 Gb of sequence data and roughly 120 million unique TCR beta sequences obtained from roughly 180 million T cells. Class I and class II HLA loci were covered by the typing at four-digit resolution. High-throughput TCR immunosequencing, statistical association of individual TCRs with disease status, and machine learning were combined to predict cytomegalovirus infection status. Alongside the repertoire data, information on donor age, sex, ethnicity and CMV serostatus was compiled. The study profiled the T cell repertoires of 550 to 700 subjects by immunosequencing and related them to cytomegalovirus serostatus. Of the roughly 430 genotyped donors, around 81% fell in the genetic ancestry cluster associated with self-reported Caucasian donors. To decide whether each TCR beta V gene segment behaved as functional or pseudogenic, an earlier analysis of over 500 of the donors relied on high-throughput TCR beta sequencing. About 300 gigabases of sequencing data and tens of millions of unique TCR sequences were included in an early release covering about 620 HLA-typed donors. Because of strong linkage in the cohort, roughly five DR-DQ haplotypes were treated as single units for association and clustering. In the later analysis, no new phenotypic data were used to find candidate immune exposures; instead, reliance was placed on TCR beta sequences and their occurrence across donors. To study patterns of TCR occurrence, a later analysis re-analyzed previously published TCR beta repertoires from hundreds of donors and added high-resolution HLA genotyping. Every repertoire in the discovery cohort had been generated on one and the same sequencing platform. The number of typed donors differed by locus: about 620-640 for A, B, C, DRB1 and DQB1; some 500 for DQA1; approximately 610 for DPA1; and about 450 for DPB1. The study aimed to test whether signatures of past pathogen exposure could be identified by cataloging public T cell receptors. In addition to the first cohort of around 670 subjects, a separate validation cohort of over 90 different subjects was used. Among about 400 genotyped donors of the cohort, an average of around 240,000 unique TCR beta nucleotide sequences was sequenced per donor, of which 15% to 20% were non-productive. A later genetic analysis took genome-wide SNP genotypes for about 55% of the 666 donors and used that subset as a discovery cohort.

About this clone itself: No cognate antigen has been identified for it. A junction end diverges from the germline sequence, so it may reflect a read error.

The library was produced with the immunoSEQ multiplex PCR assay. For the multiplex PCR, a mixture combining 60 forward primers for TCR Vbeta segments and 13 reverse primers for TCR Jbeta segments was used. The CDR3 region of rearranged TCR beta genes was amplified from genomic DNA with a multiplex PCR assay. Amplified TCR beta libraries were sequenced as 87-base-pair reads on the Illumina HiSeq System. Per the source publication's procedure: A later analysis counted approximately 76 million unique TCR beta chains across the 690 or so repertoires, and some 12 million of these chains were shared by at least two donors. A nearest-neighbor algorithm error-corrected the raw reads and collapsed the reads into unique sequences, merging closely related sequences to remove PCR and sequencing errors. V, D and J gene segments were assigned by aligning CDR3 sequences to IMGT reference sequences. For a sequence to be retained, a match of at least six nucleotides was required to both a V gene segment and a J gene segment. Rearrangements were called productive when the CDR3 lacked stop codons and stayed in frame with V and J; all others were non-productive. Following IMGT convention, CDR3 was defined as the stretch from the second conserved V-encoded cysteine to the conserved J-encoded phenylalanine. Sequences without an unambiguous match to a single V gene segment were excluded from the earlier analysis of a few hundred of the donors. In an earlier analysis of more than 500 of the donors, a V segment was called functional when productive rearrangements were above 56.7%, and segregating when the standard deviation between donors exceeded 5%. To diagnose cytomegalovirus status from the catalog of TCR beta chain sequences, a statistical classification framework was built. In a later analysis, V and J genes were assigned by comparing TCR nucleotide sequences against IMGT/GENE-DB human TR gene sequences. Using the TCRdist pipeline, a later analysis assigned CDR3 sequences along with most-parsimonious VDJ recombination scenarios. A later analysis defined each TCR beta chain by its CDR3 amino acid sequence plus V-gene family, and excluded reads lacking a unique V-gene family. A later analysis removed 592 highly shared, low-generation-probability nucleotide sequences to deal with suspected cross-contamination and a sequencing artifact. In a later analysis, a clonal expansion index was calculated for each public chain from normalized within-repertoire ranks of inferred template counts. In a later analysis, generation probabilities were computed with a VDJ recombination model fitted to out-of-frame rearrangements, and the resulting probabilities were checked against IGoR. In a later analysis, hypergeometric tests were used to score TCR-TCR, TCR-HLA and TCR-CMV co-occurrence, with a repertoire-size bias correction applied to TCR pairs. False discovery rates were estimated in a later analysis by permuting HLA or CMV assignments 20 times. In a later analysis, co-occurring TCRs were grouped using DBSCAN, with TCRdist sequence similarity added in when clustering inside HLA-allele-positive subsets. Repertoires with fewer than 30,000 or more than 120,000 public chains were left out of co-occurrence clustering, as were five repertoires with anomalous nucleotide sharing. The clones in this table, taken by TCRdb from immuneACCESS, are in-frame only. Not every clone is retained; where verified, under half of the shortfall comes from an unresolved V gene, and the cause of the rest is unknown. V and J calls and clone size are as listed in that table; D and trimming were resolved from the DNA. This sample is represented by tens of thousands of clones; more than 70% of them were singletons. In total, the top ten clones hold 7.5% to 9% of the sample.

The cohort was made up of 500 to 850 healthy bone marrow donors. All cohort members were sampled while nominally healthy, although unrecorded immune exposures were likely present. The donor was CMV seropositive and was included in the group of some 290 seropositive cohort members. Each donor provided a peripheral blood sample, and peripheral blood mononuclear cells were used for TCR beta sequencing. Genomic DNA extraction from the blood cell samples was performed with the Qiagen DNeasy Blood Extraction Kit. From the cysteine through the phenylalanine, the CDR3 covers 18 amino acids. Here the CDR3 DNA is all that survives: 54 bases in frame from base 1. CDR1 and CDR2, looked up from the germline V gene, are MNHNS and SASEGT. Beyond this particular receptor, the publication reports: A group of highly shared sequence variants was considered likely to be a technical artifact of the sequencing pipeline. Broadly in line with IMGT annotations, most TCR beta V segments showed up in productive rearrangements about 90% or about 30% of the time in an earlier analysis of 450 to 600 of the donors. In both the original and validation cohorts, the classifier was reported to diagnose cytomegalovirus status with high specificity and sensitivity. The cohort was sequenced for TCR beta chains only, and without alpha or paired-chain data the features that could be detected were limited. In a later genetic analysis, fewer N-insertions in productive TCRs were reported among donors in an Asian-associated ancestry cluster than the roughly 640-donor mean. In a later analysis, most CMV-associated TCR beta chains were found to appear HLA-restricted, with HLA associations seemingly driven largely by CMV exposure. HLA typing was unavailable for some donors at each locus, so association tests used only the typed subset. Most TCR sequences were observed very rarely across donors, whereas some public TCRs were present in many individuals. Immune exposure information for the cohort was limited to CMV serostatus. Linkage disequilibrium might explain the correlated functional status among segregating V segments, but an unknown experimental factor could not be excluded. An association between a missense DCLRE1C variant and V-gene and J-gene trimming of TCR beta chains was found in a later genetic analysis and replicated in an independent cohort. In a later analysis, HLA-associated TCR beta chains were found to be more clonally expanded and to have lower generation probabilities than equally common non-associated chains. A total of roughly 160 TCR beta chains were listed by the study as associated with cytomegalovirus. Presence/absence analyses assumed roughly uniform sequencing depth across donors, an assumption that may not hold. When HLA alleles, especially DR and DQ, strongly co-occurred, TCR associations were difficult to assign to individual alleles. Because counts were too low, seventeen rarely observed V segments, including chromosome 9 orphons, were excluded from the earlier analysis of around 590 of the donors. A few of the identified cytomegalovirus-associated TCR beta chains were confirmed in vitro to be specific for cytomegalovirus antigens. Because the 87-base-pair reads could not distinguish some IMGT-functional V segments, including TRBV6-2 and TRBV6-3, those segments were excluded. A further reported finding was that TCR beta sequences accurately predicted the HLA-A and HLA-B alleles for most subjects in the first cohort. A later analysis associated some 17,000 TCR beta sequences with specific HLA alleles at a false discovery rate of 0.05. According to the authors, the approach could potentially be generalized to other disease states and immunological phenotypes. In a later analysis, several top co-occurrence clusters were reported to appear linked to parvovirus B19, influenza, CMV and Epstein-Barr virus. In a later analysis, TCR association rates were found to vary across HLA loci, with the most associated TCRs seen for DRB1 alleles and the fewest for HLA-C alleles.

Rearrangement joined TRBV6-1 to TRBJ1-5; 7 of the junction bases match TRBD1. Sequenced: PBMCs. The sequence was obtained from a woman in her 30s in good health and CMV-seropositive. The DNA reads as follows: TGTGCCAGCAGTGAAGCGTCAAGGGCTCACAGGGGTGCCCGCCGCTTCCTTTTT. The encoded protein is CASSEASRAHRGARRFLF.